This T cell receptor (beta chain) was identified during a study of shared clonotypes between healthy human individuals. The wider study: Per donor, three plates held CD4 naive cells, three held CD4 memory, two held CD8 naive and one held CD8 memory.

Profiling relied on immunoSEQ multiplex PCR, and the TCRdb table lists in-frame clones only, not all of them. The profile covers millions of clones, with roughly nine tenths appearing a single time and roughly 0.15% taken by the ten largest. V shed 1 base, J shed 5 bases, and the junction held 8 bases outside the gene matches. The length of the CDR3 is 16 residues. CDR1 MGHDK and CDR2 SYGVNS come from the germline V gene. Study results and limitations: The diversity represented, both genetic and in exposure history, was limited by few donors.

From CD4+ cells came CD45RA+ naive and CD45RA-negative memory subsets. Remarks on this clone: Antigen unknown.

The specimen was naive CD4+ T cells sorted from blood. Indicated subset: CD45RA+ positively selected. The clonotype was recovered from a man between 18 and 29 years old in good health. V gene TRBV25-1 combines with J gene TRBJ1-1, with 9 bases lining up with TRBD1. Here the CDR3 DNA reads TGTGCCAGCAGTGAATCCCCCGGGACAGGGAGGACTGAAGCTTTCTTT. Translation: CASSESPGTGRTEAFF.